The T cell receptor (beta chain) under discussion was sequenced for a study of control samples from healthy donors and cancer patients. Sequencing used immunoSEQ multiplex PCR; TCRdb keeps in-frame clones, though not all of them. The repertoire holds roughly 170,000 clones, with approximately 92% as singletons. The length of the CDR3 is 15 residues. V shed 6 bases and J shed 7 bases, with 19 bases lying between them. CDR1 SNHLY and CDR2 FYNNEI come from the germline V gene. The clonotype originates from a woman aged 40-49 years in good health. V is TRBV2 and J is TRBJ1-5; maybe TRBD1 (5 bases). The sample taken for sequencing was blood. CDR3 nucleotides: TGTGCCAGCAGACCTCAAGGTTGGGGGGAGCAGCCCCAGCATTTT. It encodes CASRPQGWGEQPQHF.